This TCR beta chain was captured by sequencing in a study of T-cell memory formation after mild COVID-19 (dated by TCRdb to the early 2020s). The study in broad terms: TCR sequence clusters from the two donors were largely donor specific. Longitudinal TCRalpha and TCRbeta repertoire sequencing tracked T-cell clones expanding and contracting after mild COVID-19 in two donors. The cohort comprised two young, previously healthy adult volunteers, one female and one male. Broad study findings and their caveats: The study covered only a couple of mild cases, and larger cohorts including severe cases with pre-infection samples were considered necessary. The detection of some responding clones in pre-infection memory suggests that pre-existing cross-reactive memory T cells joined the SARS-CoV-2 response. Balanced CD4/CD8 phenotypes were observed for clones contracting from day 15 to 85, whereas a bias towards CD4+ was observed for a second wave of clones expanding from day 15 to 37. Whether the second-wave clones peaking on day 37 were SARS-CoV-2 specific was not confirmed. Contracting CD4+ clones turned up mainly in the CM and EM memory subsets, whereas EMRA was where CD8+ clones were enriched.

Ficoll-Paque density gradient centrifugation was used to isolate PBMCs. This clonotype was picked up a small number of times. Its antigen is currently not known. Per-base quality was not reported, and no clone a single base away is much larger than it. The CDR3 numbers 16 residues from cysteine through phenylalanine. The sequence is cut down to CDR3 DNA, 48 bases in frame from base 1. Trimming leaves V shorter by 1 base and J shorter by 4 bases, with the junction holding 9 bases beyond the gene matches. The CDR1 and CDR2 encoded by the germline V gene are MGHRA and YSYEKL. Data came from an Illumina NovaSeq 6000. cDNA libraries for TCRalpha and TCRbeta were prepared by 5'RACE using constant-segment primers, with sample barcodes and unique molecular identifiers added. RNA was extracted from every sample with Trizol reagent. Amplification of the libraries took two PCR steps, and the second step added a second sample barcode plus Illumina TruSeq adapters. Sequencing of libraries was performed on an Illumina NovaSeq with 2 x 150 bp paired-end reads. In the paper's pipeline: Demultiplexing of reads and collapsing into UMI-guided consensus sequences were performed with migec v1.2.7. Using mixcr v2.1.11, UMI consensuses were aligned to TRA and TRB V and J templates and then assembled into clonotypes. A clonotype was counted as expanded or contracted only if both edgeR and NoisET called the change significant, with noise models trained on biological replicates. For edgeR calls, the cutoffs were a false discovery rate-adjusted p below 0.01 and a log2 fold-change threshold of 1. As an exploratory analysis of dynamics, max-normalized trajectories of the 1000 most abundant clonotypes were examined by PCA with hierarchical clustering. Separately sequenced CD4+ and CD8+ repertoires were used to assign a CD4 or CD8 phenotype to each responding clone. TCRdb cleaned the public reads at Q25 with fastp, built clones with MiXCR and kept in-frame beta chains. Every CDR3 protein is listed once, alongside the most common genes and DNA of its rows. TCRdb assigned the V and J calls; the authors' analysis was not used. Across this sample there are around 300,000 distinct CDR3 sequences, with about 13% seen only once. The ten top clones hold roughly a fifth of the sample.

The V gene is TRBV4-1 and the J gene is TRBJ2-7, with 8 central nucleotides matching TRBD2. This sequence originates from a man younger than 35 who had mild COVID-19 (a few samples of this study predate the infection). The sample titles of this study are shuffled in the database, so cell type and time point are left out; the donor was told from shared clones. Sequenced material: PBMCs or a T cell subset sorted from them (not recorded which). The CDR3 sequence is CASSQATSGPFYEQYF. The DNA sequence is TGCGCCAGCAGCCAAGCCACTAGCGGACCCTTTTACGAGCAGTACTTC.